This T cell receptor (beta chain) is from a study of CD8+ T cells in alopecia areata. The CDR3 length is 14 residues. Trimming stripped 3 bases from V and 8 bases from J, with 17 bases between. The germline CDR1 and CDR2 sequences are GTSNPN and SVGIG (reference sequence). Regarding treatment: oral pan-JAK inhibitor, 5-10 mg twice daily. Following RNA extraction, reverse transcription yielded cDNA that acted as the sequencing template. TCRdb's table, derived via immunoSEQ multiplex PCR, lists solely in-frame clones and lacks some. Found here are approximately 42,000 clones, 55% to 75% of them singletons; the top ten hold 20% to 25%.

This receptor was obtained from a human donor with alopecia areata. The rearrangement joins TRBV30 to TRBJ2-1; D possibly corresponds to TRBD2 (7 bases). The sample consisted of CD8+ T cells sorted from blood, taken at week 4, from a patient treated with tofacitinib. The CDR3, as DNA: TGTGCCTGGAGCTCTGGAGGGGGGGCCTATGAGCAGTTCTTC. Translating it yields CAWSSGGGAYEQFF.